A selection of T cell receptor beta chains follows, all from one sample in a study of long-term antiretroviral therapy in people with HIV. Libraries were prepared by immunoSEQ multiplex PCR; TCRdb keeps only in-frame clonotypes and omits some of them. The sample records some 23,000 clones, 79% being singletons. The source was unsorted PBMCs, collected 1.2 years after starting antiretroviral therapy. Receptors were obtained from a woman aged 40-49 years with HIV. CDR3s include the opening cysteine and the closing phenylalanine or tryptophan. The D gene is left open where the match is weak. Not every row has a clone size; where given, it reads once, few, many or a size class.

cdr3_aa	cdr3_nt	j_call	clone_size	v_call	cdr3_length	d_call
CASSLGGGWNEQFF	TGTGCCAGCAGTTTGGGAGGGGGGTGGAATGAGCAGTTCTTC	TRBJ2-1	few	TRBV27	14	.
CASSFGTFKGYTF	TGTGCCAGCAGCTTCGGGACCTTCAAGGGCTACACCTTC	TRBJ1-2	once	TRBV5-6	13	.
CSVFDWNTEAFF	TGCAGCGTTTTTGACTGGAACACTGAAGCTTTCTTT	TRBJ1-1	once	TRBV29-1	12	.
CASSEAGPQYF	TGTGCCAGCAGTGAAGCAGGGCCGCAGTATTTT	TRBJ2-3	.	TRBV2	11	.
CASSFERDAVQPQHF	TGTGCCAGCAGTTTCGAAAGGGATGCCGTTCAGCCCCAGCATTTT	TRBJ1-5	.	TRBV28	15	.
CASSIGLNTDTQYF	TGTGCCAGTAGTATTGGGCTTAACACAGATACGCAGTATTTT	TRBJ2-3	.	TRBV19	14	.